These 23 T cell receptor beta chains were sequenced from one sample in a study of brain T cells in children with intractable seizures. Assay used: immunoSEQ multiplex PCR; TCRdb lists only in-frame clones, some missing. The table shows around 80,000 clones, with approximately 89% occurring only once. The starting material was peripheral blood, obtained at surgery. The origin of the receptors is a girl aged 2-15 years with Rasmussen encephalitis and intractable seizures.

This rearrangement joins TRBV13 to TRBJ2-7; the match to TRBD1 covers 7 bases. Per the germline V gene, CDR1 is PRHDT and CDR2 is FYEKMQ (reference sequence). The V and J ends lost 3 bases and 4 bases, in that order; junction bases with no gene match: 9. The CDR3 runs to 15 residues. The CDR3 loop is CASSLGARGMYEQYF. In DNA form, the CDR3 reads TGTGCCAGCAGCTTGGGGGCCAGGGGGATGTACGAGCAGTACTTC.

J is TRBJ2-1 and V is TRBV20-1; D not resolved. The germline CDR1 and CDR2 sequences are DFQATT and SNEGSKA (reference sequence). There are 14 residues in the CDR3. V was clipped by 3 bases and J by 8 bases, with 17 bases between them. The CDR3 sequence: CSASSPPLRDEQFF. CDR3 sequence (DNA): TGCAGTGCTAGTTCCCCGCCCCTAAGGGATGAGCAGTTCTTC.

The CDR3 DNA reads TGCAGCGCCAGGACAGGGGCTGGCAATCAGCCCCAGCATTTT. Translated: CSARTGAGNQPQHF. V usage is TRBV29-1 and J usage is TRBJ1-5, with 9 bases aligning to TRBD1. V trimming: 7 bases; J trimming: 2 bases; junction bases outside the gene matches: 6. CDR1 and CDR2 from the germline V gene are SQVTM and ANQGSEA. CDR3 length: 14 residues.

The rearrangement joins TRBV5-6 to TRBJ2-7, with no clear D. The CDR3 contains 15 residues. From germline, CDR1 is SGHDT and CDR2 YYEEEE. Trimming removed 2 bases at V and 6 bases at J, with 18 bases between. Here the CDR3 reads CASSFSPGGLSEQYF. DNA for the CDR3: TGTGCCAGCAGCTTCTCTCCGGGTGGGCTAAGCGAGCAGTACTTC.

The chain is built from TRBV28 and TRBJ2-5, with D perhaps matching TRBD1 (5 bases). Germline lookup yields CDR1 MDHEN and CDR2 SYDVKM. The V end was cut by 4 bases, the J end by 5 bases, with 17 bases between. This CDR3 spans 15 amino acids. For the CDR3, the DNA is TGTGCCAGCAGTTCACAGACAGTCCCCCTGGAGACCCAGTACTTC. As protein: CASSSQTVPLETQYF.

CDR3 region: CATSRVQGLSNQPQHF. The CDR3 nucleotides are TGTGCCACCAGCAGAGTACAGGGTCTAAGCAATCAGCCCCAGCATTTT. The chain uses TRBV15 and TRBJ1-5; D is possibly TRBD1 (6 bases). The CDR3 is 16 residues long. Trimming removed 1 base at V and 1 base at J, with 11 bases between. Germline CDR1 is LNHNV and CDR2 is YYDKDF (reference sequence).

The chain employs TRBV11-2 and TRBJ1-5; a possible D gene is TRBD1 (6 bases). The V and J ends lost 1 base and 3 bases respectively, with 22 bases between them. CDR3 size: 19 residues. Germline V gene lookup returns CDR1 SGHAT and CDR2 FQNNGV. DNA of the CDR3: TGTGCCAGCAGCTTAGTTTCCGCGGGCTTTAGACAGGACAATCAGCCCCAGCATTTT. This translates into CASSLVSAGFRQDNQPQHF.

This chain links TRBV7-9 with TRBJ1-1; D ambiguous. CDR1 is SEHNR, CDR2 FQNEAQ, per germline (reference sequence). Trimming pared 2 bases from V and 4 bases from J, leaving 11 bases between. This CDR3 is built from 14 residues. DNA for the CDR3: TGTGCCAGCAGCTTAATGGGCCGCCCCACTGAAGCTTTCTTT. This encodes CASSLMGRPTEAFF.

The V and J genes are TRBV2 and TRBJ1-3; D is ambiguous. CDR1 is SNHLY and CDR2 is FYNNEI in the germline V gene. Deletions cut 9 bases from V and 0 bases from J, with 9 bases between. The CDR3 has 13 amino acids. CDR3 sequence (DNA): TGTGCCAGTAGGCTGTCCTCTGGAAACACCATATATTTT. Its translation is CASRLSSGNTIYF.

The chain recombines TRBV10-3 with TRBJ2-7; possible D gene TRBD2, 6 bases. The V and J ends lost 6 bases and 2 bases respectively, with 11 bases between them. This CDR3 has 13 residues. The V gene's germline CDR1 is ENHRY and CDR2 SYGVKD. This CDR3 reads CAIRPPGAYEQYF. The DNA of the CDR3 is TGTGCCATCAGGCCCCCGGGGGCCTACGAGCAGTACTTC.

J is TRBJ2-2 and V is TRBV9, with D maybe TRBD1 (5 bases). CDR3 size: 16 residues. Germline V lookup: CDR1 SGDLS, CDR2 YYNGEE. The germline V and J ends were trimmed by 4 bases and 4 bases, with 17 bases remaining between them. The CDR3 bases are TGTGCCAGCAGCCGTGCCCGAGACAGTTTCACCGGGGAGCTGTTTTTT. Its protein product is CASSRARDSFTGELFF.

J is TRBJ1-2 and V is TRBV6-5; D unclear. The V end was cut by 0 bases, the J end by 6 bases, with 11 bases between. From germline, CDR1 is MNHEY and CDR2 SVGAGI. CDR3 length: 14 amino acids. CDR3 in amino acids: CASSYSSMRDGYTF. The DNA of the CDR3 is TGTGCCAGCAGTTACTCGAGTATGAGGGATGGCTACACCTTC.

V and J are TRBV7-9 and TRBJ2-2; the match to TRBD1 covers 7 bases. Germline CDR1 and CDR2: SEHNR and FQNEAQ (reference sequence). The CDR3 is 17 residues long. V lost 4 bases to trimming and J lost 1 base; unmatched junction nucleotides: 9. The CDR3 here is CASSYRQGAVNTGELFF. The CDR3 nucleotides are TGTGCCAGCAGCTACCGACAGGGAGCCGTGAACACCGGGGAGCTGTTTTTT.

This sequence joins TRBV6-5 and TRBJ2-3; the D is unclear. CDR1 and CDR2 (germline): MNHEY, SVGAGI. The germline V and J ends were trimmed by 6 bases and 4 bases, with 14 bases remaining between them. The CDR3 totals 14 residues. Here the CDR3 DNA reads TGTGCCAGCAGCTTGGCGCCCGGGCCAGATACGCAGTATTTT. Residues: CASSLAPGPDTQYF.

This chain joins TRBV5-4 and TRBJ1-2; perhaps TRBD1 as D (5 bases). V lost 0 bases to trimming and J lost 0 bases, with 6 bases between them. CDR1 is SGHNT, CDR2 YYREEE, per germline (reference sequence). The CDR3 loop spans 14 amino acids. CDR3 sequence reads: CASSLDRTNYGYTF. The CDR3, as DNA: TGTGCCAGCAGCTTGGACAGGACTAACTATGGCTACACCTTC.

This sequence joins TRBV19 and TRBJ2-1, with no clear D. V was clipped by 1 base and J by 0 bases, with 4 bases between them. The CDR3 loop spans 14 amino acids. The germline gives CDR1 LNHDA, CDR2 SQIVND (reference sequence). The CDR3 protein is CASSIASSYNEQFF. The CDR3 coding sequence is TGTGCCAGTAGTATAGCGAGCTCCTACAATGAGCAGTTCTTC.

Comment on this clone: The same CDR3 is also encoded by other DNA sequences in this sample. This chain links TRBV19 with TRBJ1-2; the match to TRBD1 covers 7 bases. CDR3 length equals 12 residues. The V gene end was trimmed by 7 bases and the J gene end by 4 bases; junction bases not matched to a gene: 3. In germline, CDR1 is LNHDA, CDR2 SQIVND (reference sequence). The CDR3 region has the DNA TGTGCCAGTACTCACAGGGGCTATGGCTACACCTTC. It yields the protein CASTHRGYGYTF.

This chain joins TRBV6-5 and TRBJ2-7; no clear D. Germline CDR1 MNHEY, CDR2 SVGAGI. The V and J ends lost 6 bases and 8 bases respectively, with 11 bases between them. The CDR3 extends over 11 amino acids. The CDR3 nucleotides are TGTGCCAGCAGGGGCTCCGGTAAGCAGTACTTC. Residues: CASRGSGKQYF.

The gene calls are TRBV6-5 and TRBJ2-3; tentative D call: TRBD1 (6 bases). The CDR3 is made up of 12 amino acids. The V gene's germline CDR1 is MNHEY and CDR2 SVGAGI. Trimming shortened V by 6 bases and J by 11 bases, and 15 bases separated the two germline ends. The CDR3 spells CASSQGHLQQYF. In nucleotides, the CDR3 is TGTGCCAGCAGCCAGGGACACCTCCAGCAGTATTTT.

The chain carries TRBV19 and TRBJ1-5; D ambiguous. The CDR3 totals 12 residues. The germline gives CDR1 LNHDA, CDR2 SQIVND (reference sequence). V lost 5 bases to trimming and J lost 7 bases, with 9 bases between them. Here the CDR3 reads CASSFRLQPQHF. CDR3 nucleotide sequence: TGTGCCAGTAGTTTTCGGTTACAGCCCCAGCATTTT. The variable domain in full, completed from reference TRBV19 and TRBJ1-5, reads DGGITQSPKYLFRKEGQNVTLSCEQNLNHDAMYWYRQDPGQGLRLIYYSQIVNDFQKGDIAEGYSVSREKKESFPLTVTSAQKNPTAFYLCASSFRLQPQHFGDGTRLSIL.

In its sample, this clone was seen once. J is TRBJ1-1 and V is TRBV6-4, with 7 bases lining up with TRBD1. CDR1 and CDR2 (germline): MRHNA, SNTAGT. Unmatched junction bases numbered 4, after V lost 6 bases and J lost 3 bases. This CDR3 comprises 13 residues. DNA of the CDR3: TGTGCCAGCAGCCTGACAGGGTACACTGAAGCTTTCTTT. As protein: CASSLTGYTEAFF.

The chain links TRBV5-4 to TRBJ2-7; D might be TRBD1 or TRBD2, each matching 5 bases. Trimming removed 3 bases at V and 0 bases at J, with 10 bases between. The germline gives CDR1 SGHNT, CDR2 YYREEE (reference sequence). The CDR3 extends over 14 amino acids. CDR3 DNA: TGTGCCAGCAGCTCGCGAGGGGTCTCCTACGAGCAGTACTTC. This gives the protein CASSSRGVSYEQYF.

The chain carries TRBV12-5 and TRBJ2-7; D not certain. V lost 0 bases and J 1 base, leaving 7 bases between the germline ends. Germline assignment: CDR1 LGHNT and CDR2 FRNRAP. CDR3 size: 14 residues. The CDR3 DNA sequence: TGTGCTAGTGGTTTGGTAGGCGTTTCCTACGAGCAGTACTTC. Amino acid sequence: CASGLVGVSYEQYF.